The rows below give T cell receptor beta chains drawn from one sample of a study of cytomegalovirus exposure and HLA in healthy donors. The method was immunoSEQ multiplex PCR; TCRdb's version includes in-frame clones alone and lacks a portion of them. This table has some 170,000 clones, 84% appearing once. The sample taken for sequencing was PBMCs. These receptors all stem from a man aged 30 to 45 in good health and CMV-seropositive. Both conserved end residues are part of each CDR3. Each record gives: V gene, D gene, J gene, CDR3 DNA, CDR3 protein. The D gene is left open where the match is weak.

>TRBV30|NA|TRBJ1-1
TGTGCCTGGAGGAGCAGGGGAAACACTGAAGCTTTCTTT
CAWRSRGNTEAFF
>TRBV27|NA|TRBJ1-3
TGTGCCAGCAGTACCGGGACAACTGGAAACACCATATATTTT
CASSTGTTGNTIYF
>TRBV7-3|TRBD1|TRBJ2-2
TGTGCCAGCAGCTCCCAGGGGGATAGGAACACCGGGGAGCTGTTTTTT
CASSSQGDRNTGELFF
>TRBV11-3|TRBD2|TRBJ2-3
TGTGCCAGCAGCTTTAGCGGGGGCCTCACAGATACGCAGTATTTT
CASSFSGGLTDTQYF
>TRBV7-9|NA|TRBJ1-2
TGTGCCAGCAGCCTTGGGGACTTCTATGGCTACACCTTC
CASSLGDFYGYTF
>TRBV30|TRBD2|TRBJ2-3
TGTGCCTGGTTAAATAGCGGGGTTGGGAATACGCAGTATTTT
CAWLNSGVGNTQYF
>TRBV6-1|NA|TRBJ1-1
TGTGCCAGCAGTGCCCCCCAGGGGAGGGCGGACACTGAAGCTTTCTTT
CASSAPQGRADTEAFF
>TRBV14|NA|TRBJ2-7
TGTGCCAGCAGCCTGTTAGGTTCCGGGAGTGCATACGAGCAGTACTTC
CASSLLGSGSAYEQYF
>TRBV5-6|NA|TRBJ2-7
TGTGCCAGCAGCTCCTCAGGAGGGTACAGCTACGAGCAGTACTTC
CASSSSGGYSYEQYF
>TRBV10-1|TRBD1|TRBJ2-2
TGCGCCAGCAGTGGGGACAGGCGAGCCGGGGAGCTGTTTTTT
CASSGDRRAGELFF
>TRBV10-3|TRBD1|TRBJ1-1
TGTGCCATCAAACAGGGGCCCGTTGACACTGAAGCTTTCTTT
CAIKQGPVDTEAFF